A single sample gave rise to the 18 T cell receptor beta chains below, sequenced in a study of identical twins (dated by TCRdb to 2015 to 2016). Library preparation used 5' RACE. Sequencing used an Illumina HiSeq 2000. TCRdb reprocessing: public reads trimmed at Q25 with fastp, clones called with MiXCR, in-frame beta chains kept. Rows are combined by CDR3 protein, so each entry shows the most common genes and DNA. In all, the sample holds about 150,000 distinct CDR3 sequences, and under 4.5% of those were seen once. The top ten hold roughly 8% of the sample. Material for sequencing was memory T cells sorted from blood. The sample's cell subset or site label, decoded: CD45RO+ enriched T cells. The receptors come from a man between 18 and 29 years old in good health.

This clonotype was seen ten or more times. The V gene is TRBV5-1, the J gene TRBJ2-3; 8 bases are a match to TRBD1. This CDR3 spans 18 amino acids. Per the germline V gene, CDR1 is SGHRS and CDR2 is YFSETQ. Unmatched junction bases numbered 12, after V lost 3 bases and J lost 0 bases. DNA of the CDR3: TGCGCCAGCAGCTCCACAATCCGACAGGGGCGAAGCACAGATACGCAGTATTTT. Encoded protein: CASSSTIRQGRSTDTQYF.

This clonotype was recorded many times. The V call is TRBV10-3, the J call TRBJ1-4; TRBD1 matches at 8 bases. V was pared by 5 bases and J by 7 bases, with 6 bases of the junction left unmatched. The CDR3 totals 14 residues. CDR1 ENHRY and CDR2 SYGVKD come from the germline V gene. In DNA, the CDR3 is TGTGCCATCAGTCCGGACAGGGCAACTGAAAAACTGTTTTTT. Translated, it gives CAISPDRATEKLFF.

This clonotype was recorded many times. This rearrangement joins TRBV10-3 to TRBJ2-1; the match to TRBD2 covers 10 bases. Germline trimming cut 6 bases from V and 7 bases from J; bases unmatched to any gene: 9. The CDR3 has 15 residues. Germline V gene data show CDR1 as ENHRY and CDR2 as SYGVKD. In DNA form, the CDR3 reads TGTGCCATCAGAACTCTAGCGGGAGTGGGTAATGAGCAGTTCTTC. Its protein is CAIRTLAGVGNEQFF.

CDR3 sequence reads: CASSPGAGGSYEQYV. CDR3 sequence (DNA): TGTGCCAGCTCACCAGGCGCGGGGGGCTCCTACGAGCAGTACGTC. The gene calls are TRBV18 and TRBJ2-7; 8 nucleotides line up with TRBD2. CDR1 is KGHSH and CDR2 is LQKENI in the germline V gene. The junction had 3 bases not matched to a gene; V was cut back by 2 bases and J by 0 bases. The CDR3 contains 15 residues.

This clonotype was seen repeatedly, ten times or more. The chain combines TRBV5-1 with TRBJ2-7; the D is unclear. Trimming removed 6 bases from V and 5 bases from J, with 6 bases in between. The CDR3 loop spans 10 amino acids. From germline, CDR1 is SGHRS and CDR2 YFSETQ. The CDR3 region is CASKRNEQYF. In DNA, the CDR3 is TGCGCCAGCAAGAGGAACGAGCAGTACTTC.

This clonotype was recorded at least ten times. The chain links TRBV5-1 to TRBJ2-6; D is uncertain. V gave up 4 bases and J gave up 0 bases, with 14 bases separating them. The CDR3 contains 17 residues. The germline V gene encodes CDR1 SGHRS and CDR2 YFSETQ. This CDR3 reads CASSHRTVSSGANVLTF. CDR3 bases: TGCGCCAGCAGCCACCGGACGGTCAGCTCTGGGGCCAACGTCCTGACTTTC.

This clonotype was seen at least ten times. The gene calls are TRBV6-1 and TRBJ2-1; D may be TRBD1 (6 bases). The V gene's germline CDR1 is MNHNS and CDR2 SASEGT. There are 13 residues in the CDR3. With 6 bases removed from V and 8 bases from J, the gap between germline ends came to 14 bases. CDR3 in amino acids: CASSRQVWDEQFF. CDR3 nucleotides: TGTGCCAGCAGCCGACAGGTATGGGATGAGCAGTTCTTC.

This clonotype showed up many times. V usage is TRBV2 and J usage is TRBJ2-1; TRBD1 matches 7 bases. Per germline, CDR1 SNHLY and CDR2 FYNNEI. The CDR3 is 13 residues long. Trimming cost V 7 bases and J 4 bases; bases outside gene matches: 4. Here the CDR3 DNA reads TGTGCCAGCAAAGGGGACAGTTACAATGAGCAGTTCTTC. Residues: CASKGDSYNEQFF.

This clonotype was counted ten times or more. The chain links TRBV6-1 to TRBJ1-6; possibly TRBD1 for D (5 bases). The ends were cut back, 6 bases at V and 10 bases at J, with 16 bases in the middle. Per the germline V gene, CDR1 is MNHNS and CDR2 is SASEGT. There are 14 residues in the CDR3. DNA of the CDR3: TGTGCCAGCAGACCGGGACCCCTAGGCTCACCCCTCCACTTT. This encodes CASRPGPLGSPLHF.

This clonotype was counted at least ten times. This chain connects TRBV6-1 to TRBJ1-1; maybe TRBD1 (6 bases). V lost 8 bases and J 1 base, leaving 14 bases between the germline ends. CDR3 length equals 14 residues. The germline CDR1 and CDR2 sequences are MNHNS and SASEGT. The CDR3, as DNA: TGTGCCAGCTTCATAGGGGGGCAGAACACTGAAGCTTTCTTT. Translation: CASFIGGQNTEAFF.

The J gene is TRBJ2-1, the V gene TRBV5-1; 9 nucleotides line up with TRBD1. The V gene end was trimmed by 2 bases and the J gene end by 7 bases; junction bases not matched to a gene: 13. The CDR3 is 17 residues long. CDR1 is SGHRS and CDR2 is YFSETQ in the germline V gene. The CDR3 reads CASSFDRDRVRANEQFF. CDR3 coding DNA: TGCGCCAGCAGCTTCGATCGGGACAGGGTGAGAGCGAATGAGCAGTTCTTC. Filled out from reference TRBV5-1 and TRBJ2-1, the complete variable domain reads KAGVTQTPRYLIKTRGQQVTLSCSPISGHRSVSWYQQTPGQGLQFLFEYFSETQRNKGNFPGRFSGRQFSNSRSEMNVSTLELGDSALYLCASSFDRDRVRANEQFFGPGTRLTVL.

This clonotype was detected many times. This chain connects TRBV12-3 or TRBV12-4 to TRBJ1-5, with a tentative D call TRBD1 (5 bases). The germline V and J ends were trimmed by 2 bases and 7 bases, with 18 bases remaining between them. The CDR3 is 16 amino acids. The CDR3 sequence is CASSLRSPAGRQPQHF. Here the CDR3 DNA reads TGTGCCAGCAGTTTAAGGTCCCCGGCAGGGAGGCAGCCCCAGCATTTT.

In this sample, this clonotype turned up many times. J is TRBJ2-1 and V is TRBV29-1, with 9 bases matching TRBD2. The CDR3 has 15 residues. V was pared by 4 bases and J by 4 bases, with 8 bases of the junction left unmatched. The germline V gene encodes CDR1 SQVTM and CDR2 ANQGSEA. CDR3 in amino acids: CSVVLREGRYNEQFF. In DNA form, the CDR3 reads TGCAGCGTTGTCTTGCGGGAGGGCCGTTACAATGAGCAGTTCTTC.

This clonotype was recorded at least ten times. In DNA, the CDR3 is TGTGCCAGCAGCGTAGAGTCGTACAATGAGCAGTTCTTC. It translates to CASSVESYNEQFF. The chain recombines TRBV9 with TRBJ2-1; D unclear. Germline values: CDR1 SGDLS, CDR2 YYNGEE. The ends were cut back, 0 bases at V and 4 bases at J, with 5 bases in the middle. CDR3 length equals 13 residues.

This clonotype was recorded many times. The rearrangement uses TRBV25-1 and TRBJ2-7; D is possibly TRBD1 or TRBD2 (5 bases each). V was clipped by 3 bases and J by 2 bases, with 14 bases between them. The CDR3 runs 15 residues. Per the germline V gene, CDR1 is MGHDK and CDR2 is SYGVNS. Here the CDR3 reads CASSDMGREPYEQYF. The CDR3 DNA sequence: TGTGCCAGCAGTGATATGGGCAGGGAGCCCTACGAGCAGTACTTC.

Ten or more counts support this clonotype. The V and J genes are TRBV5-6 and TRBJ2-5, with D unresolved. Deletions cut 4 bases from V and 4 bases from J, with 5 bases between. Germline CDR1 SGHDT, CDR2 YYEEEE. This CDR3 has 11 residues. In DNA form, the CDR3 reads TGTGCCAGCAGCAAACTAGAGACCCAGTACTTC. This translates into CASSKLETQYF.

This clonotype has at least ten counts. This rearrangement joins TRBV6-5 to TRBJ1-5; D is possibly TRBD1 (5 bases). The CDR3 runs to 13 residues. V lost 4 bases, J lost 6 bases, and 10 bases lay in between. The germline gives CDR1 MNHEY, CDR2 SVGAGI. The CDR3 region is CASSSKGSQPQHF. CDR3 nucleotides: TGTGCCAGCAGTTCGAAGGGGAGTCAGCCCCAGCATTTT.

This clonotype was recorded at least ten times. This chain joins TRBV27 and TRBJ2-3, with 8 bases identical to TRBD2. Trimming cost V 7 bases and J 2 bases; bases outside gene matches: 8. This CDR3 region has 15 residues. From germline, CDR1 is MNHEY and CDR2 SMNVEV (reference sequence). DNA of the CDR3: TGTGCCAGCAAGGATTTAGCGGGAAACACAGATACGCAGTATTTT. This translates into CASKDLAGNTDTQYF.